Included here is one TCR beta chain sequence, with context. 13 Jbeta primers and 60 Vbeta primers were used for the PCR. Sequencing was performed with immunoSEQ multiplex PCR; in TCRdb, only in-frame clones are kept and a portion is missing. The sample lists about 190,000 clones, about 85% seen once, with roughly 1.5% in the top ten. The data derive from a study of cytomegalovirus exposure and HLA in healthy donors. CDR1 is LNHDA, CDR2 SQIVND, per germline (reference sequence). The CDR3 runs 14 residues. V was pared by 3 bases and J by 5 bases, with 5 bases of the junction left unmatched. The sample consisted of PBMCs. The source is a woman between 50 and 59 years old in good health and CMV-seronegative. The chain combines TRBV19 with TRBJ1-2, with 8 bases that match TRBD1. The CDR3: CASSIRGQEYGYTF. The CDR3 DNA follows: TGTGCCAGTAGTATCCGGGGACAGGAATATGGCTACACCTTC.